Following are 32 T cell receptor beta chains from one sample sequenced in a study of human T cells and chemical hapten exposure. As to time point: patch test 1, 2 weeks after DPC sensitization. The treatment: therapeutic diphenylcyclopropenone sensitization with weekly scalp DPC. MiXCR, run by TCRdb on the RACE reads, gives a single entry per CDR3 protein. The sample includes about 380,000 distinct CDR3 sequences, around 4.8% of them seen just once. Sequences were derived from whole blood, sampled in connection with sensitization to the hapten diphenylcyclopropenone (DPC). These receptors were obtained from a woman aged 50 to 60 with alopecia areata. Some clones in this sample may be carry-over from other donors' samples.

This clonotype was seen more than once but under ten times. The chain recombines TRBV10-3 with TRBJ1-3, with D unclear. Germline assignment: CDR1 ENHRY and CDR2 SYGVKD. With 4 bases removed from V and 0 bases from J, the gap between germline ends came to 4 bases. This CDR3 has 13 residues. The CDR3 DNA reads as TGTGCCATCAGTGCAGACTCTGGAAACACCATATATTTT. Amino acids: CAISADSGNTIYF.

The sample holds many counts of this clonotype. This rearrangement joins TRBV5-1 to TRBJ1-1, with D maybe TRBD1 (6 bases). Trimming left V 0 bases short and J 7 bases short, with 16 bases between. Per the germline V gene, CDR1 is SGHRS and CDR2 is YFSETQ. The CDR3 totals 15 residues. The CDR3 DNA is TGCGCCAGCAGCTTGGCCTACAGGGACGAGATTGAAGCTTTCTTT. It yields the protein CASSLAYRDEIEAFF.

This clonotype has a count of ten or more. This sequence joins TRBV11-2 and TRBJ1-6; D gene ambiguous. Trimming pared 2 bases from V and 7 bases from J, leaving 9 bases between. This CDR3 has 14 residues. Germline CDR1 reads SGHAT; CDR2 reads FQNNGV. The CDR3 here is CASSLFAGNSPLHF. As DNA, the CDR3 is TGTGCCAGCAGCTTATTCGCGGGAAATTCACCCCTCCACTTT.

The genes are TRBV9 and TRBJ2-3; D is unresolved. Trimming stripped 3 bases from V and 7 bases from J, with 18 bases between. Germline assignment: CDR1 SGDLS and CDR2 YYNGEE. There are 15 residues in the CDR3. The CDR3 here is CASSETPAVGYTQYF. CDR3 bases: TGTGCCAGCAGCGAGACCCCCGCGGTTGGATATACGCAGTATTTT. The full variable domain, completed using reference TRBV9 and TRBJ2-3, is DSGVTQTPKHLITATGQRVTLRCSPRSGDLSVYWYQQSLDQGLQFLIQYYNGEERAKGNILERFSAQQFPDLHSELNLSSLELGDSALYFCASSETPAVGYTQYFGPGTRLTVL.

This clonotype was counted ten times or more. V gene TRBV5-1 combines with J gene TRBJ2-7; D gene uncertain. Germline-derived CDR1 and CDR2 are SGHRS and YFSETQ. V was clipped by 2 bases and J by 2 bases, with 8 bases between them. This CDR3 contains 13 residues. Here the CDR3 DNA reads TGCGCCAGCAGCTTTGACCGAGCCTACGAGCAGTACTTC. Protein sequence: CASSFDRAYEQYF.

The chain carries TRBV25-1 and TRBJ2-3, with D unresolved. Trimming stripped 11 bases from V and 1 base from J, with 13 bases between. The germline V gene has CDR1 MGHDK and CDR2 SYGVNS. The CDR3 sequence is 13 residues long. The CDR3: CAAPLDRTDTQYF. The CDR3 coding sequence is TGTGCCGCTCCTCTCGACCGCACAGATACGCAGTATTTT.

This clonotype was observed a few times. The chain joins TRBV21-1 to TRBJ1-6; TRBD1, the table's D call, was not compared with the DNA. TRBV21-1 constitutes a pseudogene. CDR3 size: 13 residues. CDR3 nucleotides: TGTGCCAGCAGCGGATACAGGAATTCACCCCTCCACTTT. Residues: CASSGYRNSPLHF.

At least ten counts were recorded for this clonotype. The rearrangement joins TRBV12-3 or TRBV12-4 to TRBJ2-1; D is undetermined. This CDR3 is built from 13 residues. Trimming removed 3 bases from V and 6 bases from J, with 9 bases in between. The CDR3, as DNA: TGTGCCAGCAGTTTTCCAGGAATCAATGAGCAGTTCTTC. Translating gives CASSFPGINEQFF.

There are a few counts of this clonotype. The V gene is TRBV2, the J gene TRBJ2-1; D gene unclear. The V end lost 1 base, the J end lost 0 bases, and 7 bases lay between the germline ends. Looked up from germline, CDR1 is SNHLY and CDR2 is FYNNEI. The CDR3 runs 15 residues. The CDR3 here is CASSEGRSSYNEQFF. The CDR3 DNA reads as TGTGCCAGCAGTGAAGGAAGGAGCTCCTACAATGAGCAGTTCTTC. Full variable domain (missing parts from reference TRBV2 and TRBJ2-1): EPEVTQTPSHQVTQMGQEVILRCVPISNHLYFYWYRQILGQKVEFLVSFYNNEISEKSEIFDDQFSVERPDGSNFTLKIRSTKLEDSAMYFCASSEGRSSYNEQFFGPGTRLTVL.

The J gene is TRBJ1-2, the V gene TRBV7-2; D unclear. CDR1 and CDR2 from the germline V gene are SGHTA and FQGNSA. V shed 5 bases and J shed 5 bases, with 9 bases lying between them. The CDR3 totals 12 residues. In DNA form, the CDR3 reads TGTGCCAGCAGCAGAAGGCCTTATGGCTACACCTTC. Protein product: CASSRRPYGYTF. Complete variable domain (other parts from reference TRBV7-2 and TRBJ1-2): GAGVSQSPSNKVTEKGKDVELRCDPISGHTALYWYRQSLGQGLEFLIYFQGNSAPDKSGLPSDRFSAERTGGSVSTLTIQRTQQEDSAVYLCASSRRPYGYTFGSGTRLTVV.

This chain links TRBV5-1 with TRBJ1-1, with D tentatively TRBD1 (5 bases). V lost 0 bases and J 3 bases, leaving 12 bases between the germline ends. Germline loops: CDR1 SGHRS, CDR2 YFSETQ. The CDR3 is 15 residues long. The CDR3 loop reads CASSLGVGVDTEAFF. The CDR3 bases are TGCGCCAGCAGCTTGGGCGTAGGGGTTGACACTGAAGCTTTCTTT.

The rearrangement joins TRBV12-3 or TRBV12-4 to TRBJ2-1, with 10 bases matching TRBD1. Trimming at V came to 5 bases and at J to 2 bases, leaving 6 bases not matched to a gene. The CDR3 has 16 amino acids. The CDR3 DNA reads as TGTGCCAGCAGTATCCACGGGACAGGGGCCTACAATGAGCAGTTCTTC. Its translation: CASSIHGTGAYNEQFF.

This clonotype showed up many times. The rearrangement uses TRBV10-3 and TRBJ1-1, with D hard to call. Germline values: CDR1 ENHRY, CDR2 SYGVKD. The ends were cut back, 3 bases at V and 1 base at J, with 3 bases in the middle. This CDR3 comprises 12 residues. CDR3 amino acids: CAISDRNTEAFF. The CDR3 DNA follows: TGTGCCATCAGTGACCGGAACACTGAAGCTTTCTTT.

This clonotype was observed many times. The V gene is TRBV13, the J gene TRBJ2-7, with D perhaps matching TRBD1 (6 bases). V dropped 0 bases and J dropped 4 bases, with 10 bases sitting between them. CDR3 length: 14 amino acids. Germline CDR1 and CDR2: PRHDT and FYEKMQ (reference sequence). The CDR3 DNA sequence: TGTGCCAGCAGCTTAGGGGACAGCGAATACGAGCAGTACTTC. It translates to CASSLGDSEYEQYF. Together with reference TRBV13 and TRBJ2-7, the CDR3 gives the full variable domain: AAGVIQSPRHLIKEKRETATLKCYPIPRHDTVYWYQQGPGQDPQFLISFYEKMQSDKGSIPDRFSAQQFSDYHSELNMSSLELGDSALYFCASSLGDSEYEQYFGPGTRLTVT.

This clonotype was detected a few times. The rearrangement links TRBV5-6 to TRBJ1-1; D may be TRBD1 (5 bases). The CDR3 runs 12 residues. Germline V gene data show CDR1 as SGHDT and CDR2 as YYEEEE. Between the trimmed V and J ends, which lost 0 bases and 10 bases, there was a span of 10 bases. The CDR3 DNA follows: TGTGCCAGCAGCTTGGTAGGGGCTGGAGCTTTCTTT. Translated, it gives CASSLVGAGAFF.

J is TRBJ1-1 and V is TRBV18, with TRBD1 as a possible D gene (5 bases). Germline CDR1 is KGHSH and CDR2 is LQKENI. The CDR3 loop spans 17 amino acids. With 3 bases removed from V and 0 bases from J, the gap between germline ends came to 17 bases. CDR3 coding DNA: TGTGCCAGCTCACCCCCGGGACGGCTCTTTCTGAACACTGAAGCTTTCTTT. Translation gives CASSPPGRLFLNTEAFF.

Ten or more counts support this clonotype. CDR3: CASSQGNRGRRTGELFF. CDR3 DNA sequence: TGCGCCAGCAGCCAAGGCAATCGGGGCAGGAGGACCGGGGAGCTGTTTTTT. This sequence joins TRBV4-1 and TRBJ2-2; D might be TRBD1 or TRBD2, each matching 5 bases. CDR1 is MGHRA, CDR2 YSYEKL, per germline. This CDR3 has 17 residues. Trimming stripped 1 base from V and 5 bases from J, with 17 bases between.

This clonotype has only a few counts. The gene calls are TRBV5-1 and TRBJ1-4, with 7 positions matching TRBD1. This CDR3 comprises 16 residues. Germline-derived CDR1 and CDR2 are SGHRS and YFSETQ. Germline trimming cut 0 bases from V and 7 bases from J; bases unmatched to any gene: 9. CDR3 loop: CASSLVFGTDLEKLFF. In DNA, the CDR3 is TGCGCCAGCAGCTTGGTATTCGGGACAGACCTTGAAAAACTGTTTTTT.

The chain couples TRBV6-5 to TRBJ2-2; 9 nucleotides agree with TRBD1. Trimming cost V 4 bases and J 4 bases; bases outside gene matches: 10. CDR1 and CDR2 (germline): MNHEY, SVGAGI. The CDR3 spans 17 residues. CDR3 residues: CASSSTSGQGRTGELFF. The CDR3 DNA reads as TGTGCCAGCAGTTCCACCTCCGGACAGGGGCGCACCGGGGAGCTGTTTTTT.

Many counts were recorded for this clonotype. This chain joins TRBV3-1 and TRBJ2-7; tentative D call: TRBD1 (6 bases). The V gene lost 5 bases and the J gene lost 7 bases, with 12 bases spanning the gap. The CDR3 consists of 12 residues. Germline CDR1 reads LGHDT; CDR2 reads YNNKEL (reference sequence). The CDR3 DNA reads as TGTGCCAGCAGCACGAGAGGGGGAGAGCAGTACTTC. This sequence encodes CASSTRGGEQYF.

At least ten counts were recorded for this clonotype. The genes are TRBV5-4 and TRBJ2-7; tentatively, D is TRBD1 (6 bases). Germline V gene lookup returns CDR1 SGHNT and CDR2 YYREEE (reference sequence). The CDR3 length is 15 residues. Trimming pared 1 base from V and 6 bases from J, leaving 17 bases between. The CDR3 is CASSLKAGVDSEQYF. The CDR3 DNA follows: TGTGCCAGCAGCTTGAAAGCAGGGGTAGACTCCGAGCAGTACTTC. Looking up the rest from reference TRBV5-4 and TRBJ2-7 gives the full variable domain: ETGVTQSPTHLIKTRGQQVTLRCSSQSGHNTVSWYQQALGQGPQFIFQYYREEENGRGNFPPRFSGLQFPNYSSELNVNALELDDSALYLCASSLKAGVDSEQYFGPGTRLTVT.

This clonotype was counted between two and nine times. The rearrangement joins TRBV6-5 to TRBJ1-2, with D possibly TRBD1 on 6 matching bases. CDR1 and CDR2 (germline): MNHEY, SVGAGI. The V gene lost 5 bases and the J gene lost 1 base, with 14 bases spanning the gap. The CDR3 has 15 amino acids. CDR3 loop: CASSQWTDYNYGYTF. The CDR3 bases are TGTGCCAGCAGTCAATGGACAGACTATAACTATGGCTACACCTTC.

Ten or more counts support this clonotype. The genes are TRBV7-8 and TRBJ1-5; D uncertain. V shed 5 bases and J shed 3 bases, with 11 bases lying between them. The germline V gene has CDR1 SGHVS and CDR2 FQNEAQ. This CDR3 comprises 14 residues. The CDR3 spells CASSLGPPNQPQHF. In DNA form, the CDR3 reads TGTGCCAGCAGCCTTGGCCCCCCCAATCAGCCCCAGCATTTT.

This clonotype showed up many times. The chain carries TRBV6-1 and TRBJ2-3; the D is unclear. Germline CDR1 and CDR2: MNHNS and SASEGT. The CDR3 extends over 12 amino acids. Deletions cut 6 bases from V and 7 bases from J, with 11 bases between. The chain's CDR3 is CASSLDRHTQYF. DNA of the CDR3: TGTGCCAGCAGCCTCGACCGCCATACGCAGTATTTT.

This clonotype was recorded many times. V gene TRBV4-2 combines with J gene TRBJ1-1; D is unclear. There are 14 residues in the CDR3. V lost 0 bases, J lost 6 bases, and 11 bases lay in between. CDR1 is LGHNA, CDR2 YNFKEQ, per germline. The CDR3 sequence is CASSQDDGFAEAFF. DNA of the CDR3: TGTGCCAGCAGCCAAGATGACGGGTTTGCTGAAGCTTTCTTT.

V is TRBV10-3 and J is TRBJ2-7; 12 positions agree with TRBD1. This CDR3 comprises 15 residues. Germline lookup yields CDR1 ENHRY and CDR2 SYGVKD. Germline trimming cut 4 bases from V and 7 bases from J; bases unmatched to any gene: 8. DNA of the CDR3: TGTGCCATCAGTGCTCCGGGACAGGGGGCGCTTGAGCAGTACTTC. The encoded protein is CAISAPGQGALEQYF.

The chain couples TRBV3-1 to TRBJ1-4; TRBD1 might be the D (5 bases). This CDR3 region has 14 residues. V gave up 5 bases and J gave up 4 bases, with 11 bases separating them. The V gene's germline CDR1 is LGHDT and CDR2 YNNKEL (reference sequence). This chain's CDR3 is CASSLQGNNEKLFF. CDR3 nucleotide sequence: TGTGCCAGCAGCTTGCAGGGAAATAATGAAAAACTGTTTTTT. Full variable domain (remainder filled in from reference TRBV3-1 and TRBJ1-4): DTAVSQTPKYLVTQMGNDKSIKCEQNLGHDTMYWYKQDSKKFLKIMFSYNNKELIINETVPNRFSPKSPDKAHLNLHINSLELGDSAVYFCASSLQGNNEKLFFGSGTQLSVL.

This clonotype was seen repeatedly, ten times or more. The chain joins TRBV20-1 to TRBJ1-2, with D possibly matching TRBD1 (6 bases). V was clipped by 2 bases and J by 4 bases, with 14 bases between them. The germline gives CDR1 DFQATT, CDR2 SNEGSKA (reference sequence). The CDR3 totals 14 residues. CDR3 nucleotide sequence: TGCAGTGCTAGAATGGGCAGGGGCGGCTATGGCTACACCTTC. Protein sequence: CSARMGRGGYGYTF.

The CDR3 nucleotides are TGTGCCAGCAGCGTTGGGCGTGGGACTAATGAAAAACTGTTTTTT. Translating it yields CASSVGRGTNEKLFF. V gene TRBV9 combines with J gene TRBJ1-4; D is unclear. V gave up 2 bases and J gave up 2 bases, with 10 bases separating them. CDR3 length: 15 amino acids. Per germline, CDR1 SGDLS and CDR2 YYNGEE.

This chain connects TRBV7-9 to TRBJ2-7, with D possibly TRBD2 on 6 matching bases. Trimming left V 3 bases short and J 7 bases short, with 13 bases between. Germline values: CDR1 SEHNR, CDR2 FQNEAQ (reference sequence). The CDR3 is 13 residues long. DNA for the CDR3: TGTGCCAGCAGCTTTACGGGGGTGGAAGAGCAGTACTTC. Translated: CASSFTGVEEQYF.

The chain joins TRBV5-1 to TRBJ2-7; no firm D call. V lost 0 bases, J lost 5 bases, and 6 bases lay in between. The length of the CDR3 is 12 residues. Per germline, CDR1 SGHRS and CDR2 YFSETQ. The CDR3 sequence is CASSLAWDEQYF. The CDR3 DNA follows: TGCGCCAGCAGCTTGGCCTGGGACGAGCAGTACTTC.

This clonotype was seen many times. For the CDR3, the DNA is TGTGCCACCAGCAGAGATAGCAGTGAGCAGTACTTC. It codes for CATSRDSSEQYF. This chain links TRBV15 with TRBJ2-7; no reliable D call. The germline V gene has CDR1 LNHNV and CDR2 YYDKDF (reference sequence). The CDR3 has 12 amino acids. V lost 0 bases and J lost 7, with 7 bases in between.